The 26 T cell receptor beta chains presented below share a single source sample, sequenced in a study of blood T cell repertoires in COVID-19. TCRdb's copy holds only in-frame clones and misses some; the assay was immunoSEQ multiplex PCR. The data contain just under 70,000 clones, roughly 89% of them singletons. The sequenced sample was peripheral blood. The receptors derive from a man aged 25 to 40 with acute or convalescent COVID-19.

V usage is TRBV6-5 and J usage is TRBJ1-6, with D possibly matching TRBD1 (5 bases). Trimming removed 5 bases from V and 9 bases from J, with 14 bases in between. Per the germline V gene, CDR1 is MNHEY and CDR2 is SVGAGI. The length of the CDR3 is 14 residues. The CDR3 sequence is CASSPAGYGSPLHF. CDR3 nucleotides: TGTGCCAGCAGTCCGGCAGGGTATGGTTCACCCCTCCACTTT.

The V and J genes are TRBV28 and TRBJ2-7; the match to TRBD2 covers 7 bases. CDR1 is MDHEN and CDR2 is SYDVKM in the germline V gene. J gave up 5 bases and V 2 bases, and 9 bases lay outside the gene matches. CDR3 length: 15 amino acids. In DNA, the CDR3 is TGTGCCAGCAGTTTACTGGGGGGGACGGATCACGAGCAGTACTTC. As protein: CASSLLGGTDHEQYF.

V and J are TRBV19 and TRBJ2-2; 9 bases agree with TRBD2. CDR3 length: 15 amino acids. Trimming cost V 5 bases and J 4 bases; bases outside gene matches: 5. Looked up from germline, CDR1 is LNHDA and CDR2 is SQIVND (reference sequence). Here the CDR3 reads CASSAREGPTGELFF. In nucleotides, the CDR3 is TGTGCCAGTAGTGCGCGGGAGGGCCCCACCGGGGAGCTGTTTTTT.

The V and J genes are TRBV6-5 and TRBJ2-1; D unresolved. Germline V CDR1 and CDR2: MNHEY, SVGAGI. Trimming left V 7 bases short and J 9 bases short, with 10 bases between. The CDR3 totals 11 residues. The CDR3 DNA is TGTGCCAGCATCCCAAGCTCTGAGCAGTTCTTC. This translates into CASIPSSEQFF.

The CDR3 spells CAISESNTGAPQHF. Written as DNA, the CDR3 is TGTGCCATCAGTGAGTCTAATACAGGGGCGCCCCAGCATTTT. The V call is TRBV10-3, the J call TRBJ1-5, with 7 nucleotides matching TRBD1. This CDR3 is built from 14 residues. CDR1 is ENHRY, CDR2 SYGVKD, per germline. V lost 0 bases to trimming and J lost 9 bases; unmatched junction nucleotides: 5.

The chain employs TRBV28 and TRBJ2-2; D may be TRBD1 (5 bases). Trimming removed 4 bases from V and 4 bases from J, with 16 bases in between. The CDR3 has 16 amino acids. Germline CDR1 and CDR2: MDHEN and SYDVKM. CDR3 DNA sequence: TGTGCCAGCAGTTCCGTCAAGGGGAAAGGCACCGGGGAGCTGTTTTTT. Encoded protein: CASSSVKGKGTGELFF.

The rearrangement joins TRBV6-5 to TRBJ2-5, with 8 bases lining up with TRBD1. The CDR3 consists of 14 residues. From germline, CDR1 is MNHEY and CDR2 SVGAGI. V shed 4 bases, J shed 4 bases, and the junction held 5 bases outside the gene matches. CDR3 in amino acids: CASSSRTGRETQYF. CDR3 sequence (DNA): TGTGCCAGCAGTTCCCGGACAGGGCGAGAGACCCAGTACTTC.

The CDR3 protein is CASSLRGLAGVADTQYF. CDR3 nucleotides: TGTGCCAGCAGCTTAAGGGGACTAGCGGGAGTGGCAGATACGCAGTATTTT. The chain combines TRBV11-2 with TRBJ2-3, with 14 bases matching TRBD2. Germline lookup yields CDR1 SGHAT and CDR2 FQNNGV. The CDR3 extends over 17 amino acids. The J segment lost 4 bases and the V segment lost 2 bases, leaving 5 bases of the junction unmatched.

The chain employs TRBV28 and TRBJ2-3, with D uncertain. Germline assignment: CDR1 MDHEN and CDR2 SYDVKM. This CDR3 region has 15 residues. V lost 4 bases, J lost 7 bases, and 18 bases lay in between. CDR3 bases: TGTGCCAGCAGTTCCGGTTCTCGGAGTTTTAATACGCAGTATTTT. Amino acid sequence: CASSSGSRSFNTQYF.

The rearrangement uses TRBV18 and TRBJ1-1; no definite D call. CDR3 length: 14 residues. Germline loops: CDR1 KGHSH, CDR2 LQKENI. V lost 2 bases to trimming and J lost 3 bases, with 10 bases between them. CDR3 coding DNA: TGTGCCAGCTCACCAACGCGGGATGACACTGAAGCTTTCTTT. Amino acid sequence: CASSPTRDDTEAFF.

The chain carries TRBV30 and TRBJ1-6; D is ambiguous. The germline gives CDR1 GTSNPN, CDR2 SVGIG (reference sequence). The CDR3 consists of 15 residues. V was pared by 5 bases and J by 8 bases, with 19 bases between. CDR3 sequence (DNA): TGTGCCTGGGGGATGGCTTTTAGGCGGGATTCACCCCTCCACTTT. Amino acid sequence: CAWGMAFRRDSPLHF.

The gene calls are TRBV9 and TRBJ2-7; a weak D match, TRBD2 (5 bases). Per germline, CDR1 SGDLS and CDR2 YYNGEE. The CDR3 loop spans 17 amino acids. V gave up 4 bases and J gave up 2 bases, with 22 bases separating them. CDR3 bases: TGTGCCAGCAGCCCACGAGCCCTTCCCAGCGGAACCTACGAGCAGTACTTC. Translated, it gives CASSPRALPSGTYEQYF.

The CDR3 protein is CASSSPADNLYEQYF. For the CDR3, the DNA is TGTGCCAGCAGTTCCCCCGCCGACAACCTCTACGAGCAGTACTTC. The chain employs TRBV28 and TRBJ2-7; no reliable D call. Germline V gene sequence: CDR1 MDHEN, CDR2 SYDVKM. This CDR3 has 15 residues. Between the trimmed V and J ends, which lost 4 bases and 3 bases, there was a span of 16 bases.

The chain uses TRBV4-1 and TRBJ1-4; 7 bases match TRBD1. J was trimmed by 5 bases and V by 6 bases; bases with no gene match: 6. The CDR3 is made up of 14 amino acids. The germline gives CDR1 MGHRA, CDR2 YSYEKL. The CDR3 protein is CASREQGGNEKLFF. For the CDR3, the DNA is TGCGCCAGCAGGGAGCAGGGGGGAAATGAAAAACTGTTTTTT.

This rearrangement joins TRBV2 to TRBJ2-7; 10 positions agree with TRBD1. CDR1 is SNHLY and CDR2 is FYNNEI in the germline V gene. The length of the CDR3 is 14 residues. Trimming took 7 bases from V and 5 from J; bases not matched to a gene: 8. CDR3 DNA sequence: TGTGCCAGCATGGGGGACAGGGGATTAAACGAGCAGTACTTC. The encoded protein is CASMGDRGLNEQYF.

This chain uses TRBV28 with TRBJ2-4, with TRBD1 as a possible D gene (6 bases). V was cut by 3 bases and J by 7 bases, with 10 bases left in between. There are 13 residues in the CDR3. The germline V gene has CDR1 MDHEN and CDR2 SYDVKM. The CDR3 sequence is CASSFGGGNIQYF. CDR3 nucleotide sequence: TGTGCCAGCAGTTTTGGGGGCGGCAACATTCAGTACTTC.

The chain couples TRBV5-1 to TRBJ2-2; D gene unclear. Germline CDR1 reads SGHRS; CDR2 reads YFSETQ. The CDR3 extends over 14 amino acids. V shed 3 bases and J shed 6 bases, with 12 bases lying between them. The CDR3 region has the DNA TGCGCCAGCAGCTACGACTTGCCGGCCGGGGAGCTGTTTTTT. It is translated as CASSYDLPAGELFF.

V usage is TRBV24-1 and J usage is TRBJ1-5; D is undetermined. Germline V gives CDR1 KGHDR, CDR2 SFDVKD. V lost 3 bases and J lost 9, with 17 bases in between. CDR3 length: 15 residues. DNA for the CDR3: TGTGCCACCAGTGATGCCGGAGGAGCCGGTGGGCCCCAGCATTTT. Its translation: CATSDAGGAGGPQHF.

This rearrangement joins TRBV28 to TRBJ2-2, with TRBD1 identical over 9 bases. Germline values: CDR1 MDHEN, CDR2 SYDVKM. The CDR3 contains 14 residues. The trim removed 10 bases at V and 1 base at J, leaving 4 bases unmatched. The CDR3 DNA is TGTGCCACTCCGGGACAGGGGAACACCGGGGAGCTGTTTTTT. Its translation is CATPGQGNTGELFF.

The chain recombines TRBV27 with TRBJ2-7; D might be TRBD1 (5 bases). Germline V CDR1 and CDR2: MNHEY, SMNVEV (reference sequence). The CDR3 spans 15 residues. V shed 5 bases and J shed 4 bases, with 18 bases lying between them. The CDR3 DNA reads TGTGCCAGCAGTCCCAACAGGTTGGGGAATTACGAGCAGTACTTC. Translation gives CASSPNRLGNYEQYF.

The chain joins TRBV28 to TRBJ2-1; the match to TRBD2 covers 12 bases. V shed 3 bases and J 15 bases; nucleotides not matched to a gene: 9. In germline, CDR1 is MDHEN, CDR2 SYDVKM. The CDR3 loop spans 14 amino acids. The CDR3 sequence: CASSFLSSGRAAFF. DNA of the CDR3: TGTGCCAGCAGTTTCCTTTCTAGCGGGAGGGCTGCGTTCTTC.

V gene TRBV5-6 combines with J gene TRBJ2-7; 10 nucleotides align to TRBD1. V gave up 0 bases and J gave up 2 bases; unmatched junction bases: 14. Germline V lookup: CDR1 SGHDT, CDR2 YYEEEE. The CDR3 has 19 residues. The CDR3: CASSLARMGQGSPPYEQYF. The DNA of the CDR3 is TGTGCCAGCAGCTTGGCCAGGATGGGACAGGGGTCTCCTCCCTACGAGCAGTACTTC.

The rearrangement links TRBV27 to TRBJ2-2; 9 nucleotides agree with TRBD2. J was trimmed by 7 bases and V by 4 bases; bases with no gene match: 10. In germline, CDR1 is MNHEY, CDR2 SMNVEV (reference sequence). There are 16 residues in the CDR3. This chain's CDR3 is CASSSVSGSYGGELFF. The DNA for the CDR3 is TGTGCCAGCAGTTCGGTTAGCGGGAGCTATGGCGGGGAGCTGTTTTTT.

The chain joins TRBV27 to TRBJ1-5; 7 nucleotides align to TRBD1. V lost 6 bases, J lost 1 base, and 6 bases stayed unmatched. This CDR3 is built from 15 residues. CDR1 and CDR2 (germline): MNHEY, SMNVEV (reference sequence). The CDR3 bases are TGTGCCAGCAGACCCGGGACAGCCAGCAATCAGCCCCAGCATTTT. Amino acid sequence: CASRPGTASNQPQHF.

This clone was seen a few times. The V call is TRBV6-1, the J call TRBJ2-6; TRBD2 might be the D (6 bases). CDR1 and CDR2 from the germline V gene are MNHNS and SASEGT. V lost 4 bases to trimming and J lost 4 bases, with 20 bases between them. CDR3 size: 18 residues. Written as DNA, the CDR3 is TGTGCCAGCAGTGTGGGAGTAGCCGGAGGGGAGGGGGCCAACGTCCTGACTTTC. It is translated as CASSVGVAGGEGANVLTF.

Concerning this clone: The sample contains more than one DNA sequence encoding this CDR3. The chain is built from TRBV7-2 and TRBJ2-3; D is possibly TRBD2 (6 bases). Germline CDR1 is SGHTA and CDR2 is FQGNSA. V lost 1 base and J lost 6, with 8 bases in between. This CDR3 region has 13 residues. CDR3 in amino acids: CASSLGGADTQYF. CDR3 coding DNA: TGTGCCAGCAGCTTAGGCGGGGCGGATACGCAGTATTTT.